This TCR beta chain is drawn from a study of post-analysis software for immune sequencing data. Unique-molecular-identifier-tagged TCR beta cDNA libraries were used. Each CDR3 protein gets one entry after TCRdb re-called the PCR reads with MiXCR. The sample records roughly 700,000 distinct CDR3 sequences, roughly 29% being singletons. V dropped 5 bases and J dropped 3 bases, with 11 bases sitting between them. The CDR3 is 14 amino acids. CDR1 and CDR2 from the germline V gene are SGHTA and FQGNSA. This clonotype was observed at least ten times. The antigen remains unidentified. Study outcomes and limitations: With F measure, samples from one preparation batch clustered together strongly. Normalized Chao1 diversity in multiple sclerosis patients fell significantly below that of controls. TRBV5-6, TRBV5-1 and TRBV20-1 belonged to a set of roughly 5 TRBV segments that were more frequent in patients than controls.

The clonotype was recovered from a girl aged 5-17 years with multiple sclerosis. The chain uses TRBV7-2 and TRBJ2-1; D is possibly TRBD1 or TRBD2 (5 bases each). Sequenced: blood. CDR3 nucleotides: TGTGCCAGCAGCCCCGGGGCGGTCTACAATGAGCAGTTCTTC. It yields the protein CASSPGAVYNEQFF.